Included here is one TCR beta chain sequence, with context. Antigen specificity is unknown. These data belong to a study of identical twins. Study-level points and caveats: Monozygotic twin pairs showed more out-of-frame TCR alpha sharing than models estimated.

A universal primer site came from template switching; cDNA carried unique molecular identifiers. Via MiXCR, TCRdb re-called the 5' RACE reads, giving one row per CDR3 protein. This table has 690,000 or so distinct CDR3 sequences, roughly 8% appearing once. This CDR3 spans 14 amino acids. Trimming at V came to 3 bases and at J to 5 bases, leaving 7 bases not matched to a gene. Looked up from germline, CDR1 is SEHNR and CDR2 is FQNEAQ (reference sequence). This same sample was also taken into another study, of yellow fever vaccine responses in identical twins.

Sequencing was done on a sample of PBMCs. The V and J genes are TRBV7-9 and TRBJ2-7; 7 bases align to TRBD1. This receptor was identified in a woman under 30 in good health. CDR3: CASSFEQGLHEQYF. The CDR3 region has the DNA TGTGCCAGCAGCTTTGAACAGGGGTTACACGAGCAGTACTTC.